The T cell receptor beta chain described here comes from a study of quantifying T cell responses using KT2 cells. Overall study context: Reverse transcription used primers in the TCR alpha and beta constant regions. Study-wide results and caveats: Very high KT2 spike-in numbers caused saturation in KT2 sequence detection. KT2 clone alpha and beta sequence counts scaled linearly with input KT2 cell number.

The CDR3 totals 13 residues. V was pared by 0 bases and J by 6 bases, with 8 bases between. Per germline, CDR1 SGHRS and CDR2 YFSETQ. Of note for this clonotype: No antigen is known for it.

A single-stranded UMI oligo with SP2 sequence was ligated to cDNA 3' ends. The first PCR ran 3 to 5 cycles with an equimolar RC1.1 and RC1.2 beta primer mix. TCR alpha and beta chains were handled separately starting at the second PCR. Via MiXCR, TCRdb re-called the UMI-ligation and nested PCR reads, giving one row per CDR3 protein. The repertoire holds about 32,000 distinct CDR3 sequences, with 7.3% as singletons. Known numbers of the T cell clone KT2 were added to PBMC. The chain links TRBV5-1 to TRBJ2-3, with a possible D match to TRBD2 (5 bases). The origin of this receptor is a human donor. The sequenced material came from PBMCs spiked with cells of the T cell clone KT2. The CDR3 bases are TGCGCCAGCAGCTTGGGGCGGGCGGATACGCAGTATTTT. This codes for CASSLGRADTQYF.